This TCR beta chain was found in a study of neurological immune-mediated disorders. One entry per CDR3 protein results from TCRdb running MiXCR on the 5' RACE reads. The sample yields roughly 65,000 distinct CDR3 sequences, 3.5% to 5% seen once. Germline-derived CDR1 and CDR2 are MGHDK and SYGVNS. Trimming at V came to 7 bases and at J to 6 bases, leaving 6 bases not matched to a gene. The CDR3 sequence is 13 residues long. About this clonotype: Its antigen is as yet unknown.

Study results and limitations: The multiple sclerosis repertoire cluster showed no association with any clinical or MRI feature. The authors stated that larger cohorts are needed. Phylogenetic analysis grouped 18 of 34 multiple sclerosis patients' repertoires together, suggesting a possible repertoire signature.

Sequencing was carried out using PBMCs. The chain couples TRBV25-1 to TRBJ1-5, with TRBD1 matching over 7 bases. This receptor was taken from a man aged 45-65 years with multiple sclerosis. The DNA of the CDR3 is TGTGCCAGCACTCCAGGGGGAGGTCAGCCCCAGCATTTT. It specifies CASTPGGGQPQHF.